This entry describes one T cell receptor beta chain. The sample belongs to a study of blood T cell repertoires in COVID-19. About the research overall: There were acute and convalescent COVID-19 samples, and they came from the United States, Italy and Spain. T cells, B-cell-depleted T cells, or PBMCs provided the cDNA or gDNA that served as material.

One Seattle source followed patients from active infection through their disease course. Methods used by the authors: Amplification of reference gene primers provided the estimated nucleated cell counts. Clones were sequenced by immunoSEQ multiplex PCR, and TCRdb holds only the in-frame ones, with some missing. The V and J calls and clone size are taken from that table; D and trimming were inferred from the DNA. The repertoire holds 450,000 or so clones, with 89% as singletons. V lost 1 base, J lost 1 base, and 8 bases lay in between. The CDR3 runs to 14 residues. Germline-derived CDR1 and CDR2 are GTSNPN and SVGIG (reference sequence).

The chain uses TRBV30 and TRBJ1-5; D remains ambiguous. The receptor was derived from a woman in her thirties or forties with COVID-19, enrolled during active disease. The sequencing input was peripheral blood. This CDR3 reads CAWSDRRSNQPQHF. As DNA, the CDR3 is TGTGCCTGGAGTGACCGGAGGAGCAATCAGCCCCAGCATTTT.